Below, 5 T cell receptor beta chains from the same sample are listed, as sequenced in a study of cytomegalovirus exposure and HLA in healthy donors. Sequenced by immunoSEQ multiplex PCR; TCRdb stores in-frame clones only, minus some. The sample carries tens of thousands of clones, about 89% recorded once. The sample taken for sequencing was PBMCs. The origin of the receptors is a woman between 18 and 30 years old in good health and CMV-seronegative.

The chain joins TRBV28 to TRBJ2-7; maybe TRBD1 (7 bases). This CDR3 spans 15 amino acids. V lost 5 bases and J lost 2, with 16 bases in between. Looked up from germline, CDR1 is MDHEN and CDR2 is SYDVKM. The CDR3, as DNA: TGTGCCAGCAGTCACAGGGGAGGACCTACCTACGAGCAGTACTTC. It yields the protein CASSHRGGPTYEQYF.

V is TRBV7-3 and J is TRBJ2-5, with D possibly matching TRBD2 (6 bases). V lost 3 bases, J lost 5 bases, and 13 bases lay in between. In germline, CDR1 is SGHTA, CDR2 FQGTGA. The CDR3 is 14 residues long. CDR3 region: CASSFGRGWETQYF. The CDR3 bases are TGTGCCAGCAGCTTCGGGAGAGGCTGGGAGACCCAGTACTTC.

The chain combines TRBV7-9 with TRBJ2-3, with 9 bases matching TRBD2. The germline CDR1 and CDR2 sequences are SEHNR and FQNEAQ (reference sequence). V lost 1 base, J lost 3 bases, and 5 bases stayed unmatched. CDR3 length: 16 amino acids. The CDR3: CASSLEGGGATDTQYF. DNA for the CDR3: TGTGCCAGCAGCTTAGAAGGCGGGGGGGCGACAGATACGCAGTATTTT.

This clone was observed once. V and J are TRBV6-5 and TRBJ2-1; the D gene is possibly TRBD2 (6 bases). This CDR3 contains 15 residues. CDR1 is MNHEY and CDR2 is SVGAGI in the germline V gene. V lost 2 bases, J lost 8 bases, and 16 bases lay in between. CDR3 nucleotide sequence: TGTGCCAGCAGTTACGGGACTCACCTAGTCTATGAGCAGTTCTTC. Translating gives CASSYGTHLVYEQFF.

The V call is TRBV5-4, the J call TRBJ1-2; TRBD1 agrees at 7 bases. V shed 4 bases, J shed 5 bases, and the junction held 11 bases outside the gene matches. Germline CDR1 and CDR2: SGHNT and YYREEE (reference sequence). The CDR3 runs 15 residues. The chain's CDR3 is CASSPPFAGGYGYTF. The CDR3 DNA reads TGTGCCAGCAGCCCTCCCTTTGCAGGGGGTTATGGCTACACCTTC.